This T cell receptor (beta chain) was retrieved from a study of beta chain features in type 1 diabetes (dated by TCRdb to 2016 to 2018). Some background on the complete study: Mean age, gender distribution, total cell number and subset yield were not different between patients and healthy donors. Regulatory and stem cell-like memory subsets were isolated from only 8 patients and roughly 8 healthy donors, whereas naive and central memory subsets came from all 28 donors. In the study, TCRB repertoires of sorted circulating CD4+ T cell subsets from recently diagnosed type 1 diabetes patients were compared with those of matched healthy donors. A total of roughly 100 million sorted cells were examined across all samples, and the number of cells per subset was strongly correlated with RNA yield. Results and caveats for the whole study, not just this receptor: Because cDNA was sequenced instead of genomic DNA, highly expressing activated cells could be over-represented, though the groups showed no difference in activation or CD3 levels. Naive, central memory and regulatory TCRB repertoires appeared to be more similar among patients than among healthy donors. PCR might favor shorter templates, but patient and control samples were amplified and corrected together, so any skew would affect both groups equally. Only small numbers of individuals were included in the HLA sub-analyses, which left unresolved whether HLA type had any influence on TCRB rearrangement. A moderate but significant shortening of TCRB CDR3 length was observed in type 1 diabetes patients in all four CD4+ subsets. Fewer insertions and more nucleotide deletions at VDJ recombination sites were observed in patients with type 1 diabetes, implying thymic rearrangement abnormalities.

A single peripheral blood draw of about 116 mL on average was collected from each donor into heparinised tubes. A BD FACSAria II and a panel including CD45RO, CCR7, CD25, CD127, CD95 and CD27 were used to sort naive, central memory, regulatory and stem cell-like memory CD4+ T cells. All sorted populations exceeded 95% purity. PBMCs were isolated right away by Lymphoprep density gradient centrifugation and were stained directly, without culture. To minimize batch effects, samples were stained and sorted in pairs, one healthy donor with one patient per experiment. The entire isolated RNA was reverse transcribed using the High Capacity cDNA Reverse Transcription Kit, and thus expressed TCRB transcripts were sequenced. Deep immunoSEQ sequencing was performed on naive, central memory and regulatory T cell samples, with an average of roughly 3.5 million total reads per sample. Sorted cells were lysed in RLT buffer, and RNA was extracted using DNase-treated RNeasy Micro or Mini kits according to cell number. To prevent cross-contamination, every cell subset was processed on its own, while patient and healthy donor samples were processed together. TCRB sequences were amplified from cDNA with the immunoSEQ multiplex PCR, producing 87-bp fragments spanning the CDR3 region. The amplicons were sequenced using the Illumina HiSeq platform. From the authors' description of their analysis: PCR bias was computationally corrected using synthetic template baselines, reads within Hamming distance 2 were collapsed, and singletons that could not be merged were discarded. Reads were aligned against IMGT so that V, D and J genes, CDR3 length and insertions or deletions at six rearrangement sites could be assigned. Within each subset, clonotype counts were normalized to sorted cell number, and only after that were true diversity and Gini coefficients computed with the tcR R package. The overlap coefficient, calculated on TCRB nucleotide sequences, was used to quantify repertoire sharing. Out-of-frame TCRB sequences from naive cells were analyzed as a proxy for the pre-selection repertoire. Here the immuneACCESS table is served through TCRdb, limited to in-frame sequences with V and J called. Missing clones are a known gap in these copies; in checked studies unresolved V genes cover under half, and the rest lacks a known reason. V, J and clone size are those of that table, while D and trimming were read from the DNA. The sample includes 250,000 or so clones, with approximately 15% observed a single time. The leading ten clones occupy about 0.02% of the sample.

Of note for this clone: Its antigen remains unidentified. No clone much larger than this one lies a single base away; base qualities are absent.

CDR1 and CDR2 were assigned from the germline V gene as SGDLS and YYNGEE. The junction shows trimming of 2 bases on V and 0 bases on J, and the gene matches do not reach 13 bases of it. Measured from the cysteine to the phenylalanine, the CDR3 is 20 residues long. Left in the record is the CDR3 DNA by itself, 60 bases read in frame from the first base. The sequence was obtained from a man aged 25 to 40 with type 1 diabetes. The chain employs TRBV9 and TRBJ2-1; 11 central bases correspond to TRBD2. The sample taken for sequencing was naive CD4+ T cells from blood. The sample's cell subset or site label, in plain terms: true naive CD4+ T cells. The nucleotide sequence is TGTGCCAGCAGCGTTAACCCGGGACTAGCGGTATCCAGCTCCTACAATGAGCAGTTCTTC. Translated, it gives CASSVNPGLAVSSSYNEQFF.